This T cell receptor beta chain was identified in a study of cytomegalovirus exposure and HLA in healthy donors. In its sample, this clone was seen a few times. The target antigen is unknown. In the PCR, 60 Vbeta and 13 Jbeta primers were used. Only in-frame clones appear in the TCRdb table, and some are missing; sequencing was by immunoSEQ multiplex PCR. Of 170,000 or so clones detected, 80% appear once; the ten largest clones hold 1%. The study's findings and limits: It has been reported that TCR beta sequences accurately predicted the HLA-A and HLA-B alleles of most subjects.

The CDR3 consists of 16 residues. CDR1 and CDR2 from the germline V gene are SGHTA and FQGNSA. The V gene end was trimmed by 0 bases and the J gene end by 5 bases; junction bases not matched to a gene: 7. Input material: PBMCs. This sequence joins TRBV7-2 and TRBJ2-5, with 9 bases fitting TRBD2. The TCR sequence derives from a woman in her fifties or sixties in good health and CMV-seropositive. In DNA, the CDR3 is TGTGCCAGCAGCTTAGCAGGAGCGGGGGGAGGGGAGACCCAGTACTTC. Its translation: CASSLAGAGGGETQYF.